Listed here are 21 T cell receptor beta chains from one sample, sequenced in a study of blood T cell repertoires in COVID-19. Produced via immunoSEQ multiplex PCR; TCRdb's table is partial and in-frame only. The sample carries about 66,000 clones, roughly 84% recorded once. The sample taken for sequencing was peripheral blood. The origin of the receptors is a man over 45 with active COVID-19.

This chain joins TRBV28 and TRBJ2-5, with a tentative D call TRBD1 (5 bases). The germline CDR1 and CDR2 sequences are MDHEN and SYDVKM. The CDR3 runs 15 residues. Deletions cut 4 bases from V and 1 base from J, with 13 bases between. The CDR3 loop reads CASSSLQGPQETQYF. The CDR3 nucleotides are TGTGCCAGCAGTTCCCTTCAGGGTCCCCAAGAGACCCAGTACTTC.

The chain uses TRBV5-1 and TRBJ2-5, with D possibly being TRBD1 (5 bases). The V end was cut by 5 bases, the J end by 5 bases, with 16 bases between. The CDR3 is made up of 14 amino acids. Germline values: CDR1 SGHRS, CDR2 YFSETQ. CDR3 sequence reads: CASSPDSYGETQYF. In DNA, the CDR3 is TGCGCCAGCAGTCCTGACAGCTACGGGGAGACCCAGTACTTC.

This chain links TRBV7-9 with TRBJ2-1; possible D gene TRBD1, 6 bases. Germline V gene lookup returns CDR1 SEHNR and CDR2 FQNEAQ (reference sequence). V lost 5 bases and J lost 3, with 11 bases in between. This CDR3 contains 14 residues. In DNA, the CDR3 is TGTGCCAGCAGCCCCACAGGGAACTACAATGAGCAGTTCTTC. Translating it yields CASSPTGNYNEQFF. Based on the CDR3 plus reference TRBV7-9 and TRBJ2-1, the full variable domain is DTGVSQNPRHKITKRGQNVTFRCDPISEHNRLYWYRQTLGQGPEFLTYFQNEAQLEKSRLLSDRFSAERPKGSFSTLEIQRTEQGDSAMYLCASSPTGNYNEQFFGPGTRLTVL.

Judged by abundance, this clone is medium-sized. The J gene is TRBJ1-1, the V gene TRBV5-4; D is perhaps TRBD1 (6 bases). Germline V CDR1 and CDR2: SGHNT, YYREEE (reference sequence). The V end lost 0 bases, the J end lost 5 bases, and 11 bases lay between the germline ends. The CDR3 is 14 amino acids. The CDR3 bases are TGTGCCAGCAGCTTGGAAGGGGGATGGACTGAAGCTTTCTTT. It specifies CASSLEGGWTEAFF. The whole variable domain, remainder taken from reference TRBV5-4 and TRBJ1-1, is ETGVTQSPTHLIKTRGQQVTLRCSSQSGHNTVSWYQQALGQGPQFIFQYYREEENGRGNFPPRFSGLQFPNYSSELNVNALELDDSALYLCASSLEGGWTEAFFGQGTRLTVV.

The chain recombines TRBV7-9 with TRBJ2-2; D ambiguous. The CDR3 loop spans 16 amino acids. The V end lost 0 bases, the J end lost 2 bases, and 10 bases lay between the germline ends. Looked up from germline, CDR1 is SEHNR and CDR2 is FQNEAQ (reference sequence). The CDR3 DNA is TGTGCCAGCAGCTTAGCCCCAATTAGAAACACCGGGGAGCTGTTTTTT. Its translation: CASSLAPIRNTGELFF. Drawing the rest from reference TRBV7-9 and TRBJ2-2, the complete variable domain is DTGVSQNPRHKITKRGQNVTFRCDPISEHNRLYWYRQTLGQGPEFLTYFQNEAQLEKSRLLSDRFSAERPKGSFSTLEIQRTEQGDSAMYLCASSLAPIRNTGELFFGEGSRLTVL.

V gene TRBV4-2 combines with J gene TRBJ1-6, with D possibly being TRBD1 (6 bases). Trimming cost V 0 bases and J 6 bases, with 12 bases left between them. CDR1 and CDR2 from the germline V gene are LGHNA and YNFKEQ. The CDR3 totals 16 residues. The CDR3 spells CASSQEGQRINSPLHF. For the CDR3, the DNA is TGTGCCAGCAGCCAAGAAGGACAGCGAATTAATTCACCCCTCCACTTT.

This clone came up a few times. The chain has TRBV24-1 and TRBJ2-3; 10 bases line up with TRBD1. This CDR3 contains 16 residues. In germline, CDR1 is KGHDR, CDR2 SFDVKD. Trimming at V came to 0 bases and at J to 4 bases, leaving 3 bases not matched to a gene. The CDR3 bases are TGTGCCACCAGTGATTTGGGGACAGGGGAATCAGATACGCAGTATTTT. Residues: CATSDLGTGESDTQYF.

Only a few counts were recorded for this clone. The chain couples TRBV6-5 to TRBJ2-7; 9 bases are shared with TRBD1. The CDR3 is 14 amino acids. V lost 10 bases and J lost 2; bases outside the gene matches: 9. Per germline, CDR1 MNHEY and CDR2 SVGAGI. The chain's CDR3 is CATLGQGRTYEQYF. The CDR3 DNA is TGTGCCACCTTGGGACAGGGAAGGACCTACGAGCAGTACTTC.

The chain couples TRBV7-8 to TRBJ2-7, with 7 bases matching TRBD2. Germline V lookup: CDR1 SGHVS, CDR2 FQNEAQ. Germline trimming cut 0 bases from V and 7 bases from J; bases unmatched to any gene: 3. The CDR3 has 13 amino acids. In DNA, the CDR3 is TGTGCCAGCAGCTTAGCTACGGGGGGAGAGCAGTACGTC. Translating gives CASSLATGGEQYV.

The genes are TRBV5-1 and TRBJ1-1; D call uncertain. Germline CDR1 and CDR2: SGHRS and YFSETQ. This CDR3 is 14 amino acids long. Trimming cost V 0 bases and J 0 bases, with 6 bases left between them. CDR3 in DNA: TGCGCCAGCAGCTTGGAAGCCATGAACACTGAAGCTTTCTTT. It encodes CASSLEAMNTEAFF.

V gene TRBV5-1 combines with J gene TRBJ1-1; TRBD1 aligns across 8 bases. CDR1 is SGHRS, CDR2 YFSETQ, per germline. V gave up 2 bases and J gave up 0 bases; unmatched junction bases: 12. The CDR3 extends over 18 amino acids. The CDR3 DNA reads TGCGCCAGCAGCTTCGGGTTAAACAGGGGGAACATGAACACTGAAGCTTTCTTT. It translates to CASSFGLNRGNMNTEAFF. The full variable domain, completed using reference TRBV5-1 and TRBJ1-1, is KAGVTQTPRYLIKTRGQQVTLSCSPISGHRSVSWYQQTPGQGLQFLFEYFSETQRNKGNFPGRFSGRQFSNSRSEMNVSTLELGDSALYLCASSFGLNRGNMNTEAFFGQGTRLTVV.

The gene calls are TRBV19 and TRBJ1-4; TRBD1 might be the D (5 bases). The CDR3 sequence is 14 residues long. V was cut by 7 bases and J by 5 bases, with 14 bases left in between. Germline loops: CDR1 LNHDA, CDR2 SQIVND (reference sequence). The CDR3 nucleotides read TGTGCCAGTACCGAGACAGCACCGAATGAAAAACTGTTTTTT. Encoded protein: CASTETAPNEKLFF.

The chain employs TRBV3-1 (or the pseudogene TRBV3-2) and TRBJ1-1, with D perhaps TRBD1 (5 bases). There are 14 residues in the CDR3. Trimming took off 1 base at V and 3 bases at J, with 9 bases between the two ends. Germline V lookup: CDR1 LGHDT, CDR2 YNNKEL (reference sequence). The CDR3 nucleotides are TGTGCCAGCAGCCAAGGGACACTGGACACTGAAGCTTTCTTT. Protein: CASSQGTLDTEAFF.

This rearrangement joins TRBV2 to TRBJ1-4; no reliable D call. The CDR3 contains 13 residues. Germline lookup yields CDR1 SNHLY and CDR2 FYNNEI. Trimming removed 7 bases from V and 8 bases from J, with 14 bases in between. The CDR3 sequence: CASTGQAGEKLFF. The CDR3 DNA sequence: TGTGCCAGCACGGGCCAAGCGGGGGAAAAACTGTTTTTT.

The chain is built from TRBV7-6 and TRBJ1-4; TRBD1 aligns across 7 bases. From germline, CDR1 is SGHVS and CDR2 FNYEAQ. J lost 4 bases, V lost 4 bases, and 9 bases had no gene match. The CDR3 totals 16 residues. In DNA, the CDR3 is TGTGCCAGCAGCTGGGGGGCTCAGGGGGGTAATGAAAAACTGTTTTTT. Protein: CASSWGAQGGNEKLFF.

The CDR3 region is CASSHLLAGDNEQFF. CDR3 nucleotide sequence: TGTGCCAGCAGCCACCTTCTAGCGGGAGACAATGAGCAGTTCTTC. The chain is built from TRBV4-2 and TRBJ2-1; 10 bases fit TRBD2. Germline CDR1 LGHNA, CDR2 YNFKEQ. The J segment lost 5 bases and the V segment lost 3 bases, leaving 4 bases of the junction unmatched. This CDR3 is built from 15 residues.

The chain carries TRBV24-1 and TRBJ2-1; D might be TRBD1 (6 bases). The V end lost 2 bases, the J end lost 1 base, and 8 bases lay between the germline ends. CDR1 KGHDR and CDR2 SFDVKD come from the germline V gene. This CDR3 is built from 15 residues. The CDR3 protein is CATSDSGESYNEQFF. In DNA form, the CDR3 reads TGTGCCACCAGTGATTCAGGGGAGTCCTACAATGAGCAGTTCTTC.

The chain is built from TRBV6-5 and TRBJ2-1; D might be TRBD2 (7 bases). Germline V gene sequence: CDR1 MNHEY, CDR2 SVGAGI. The V end lost 1 base, the J end lost 7 bases, and 11 bases lay between the germline ends. This CDR3 contains 14 residues. The CDR3 nucleotides are TGTGCCAGCAGTTACTTGGGGGGGCGGAATGAGCAGTTCTTC. Translating it yields CASSYLGGRNEQFF.

The rearrangement uses TRBV5-4 and TRBJ2-3; 7 nucleotides agree with TRBD2. Germline loops: CDR1 SGHNT, CDR2 YYREEE (reference sequence). The trim removed 6 bases at V and 2 bases at J, leaving 9 bases unmatched. The CDR3 is 15 residues long. The DNA for the CDR3 is TGTGCCAGCACCCCAGGGCGGGGGTTCACAGATACGCAGTATTTT. Residues: CASTPGRGFTDTQYF.

The chain uses TRBV12-3 or TRBV12-4 and TRBJ1-6, with D perhaps matching TRBD1 (6 bases). V was pared by 4 bases and J by 10 bases, with 11 bases between. The CDR3 loop spans 13 amino acids. The CDR3: CASSWGGRSPLHF. Here the CDR3 DNA reads TGTGCCAGCAGTTGGGGGGGGCGATCACCCCTCCACTTT.

This clone showed up just a few times. The rearrangement links TRBV6-1 to TRBJ2-3; 10 bases are a match to TRBD2. The trim removed 2 bases at V and 5 bases at J, leaving 4 bases unmatched. This CDR3 spans 15 amino acids. Germline V gene data show CDR1 as MNHNS and CDR2 as SASEGT. In DNA form, the CDR3 reads TGTGCCAGCAGTGAACTAGCGGGAGCCCAAGATACGCAGTATTTT. It specifies CASSELAGAQDTQYF.